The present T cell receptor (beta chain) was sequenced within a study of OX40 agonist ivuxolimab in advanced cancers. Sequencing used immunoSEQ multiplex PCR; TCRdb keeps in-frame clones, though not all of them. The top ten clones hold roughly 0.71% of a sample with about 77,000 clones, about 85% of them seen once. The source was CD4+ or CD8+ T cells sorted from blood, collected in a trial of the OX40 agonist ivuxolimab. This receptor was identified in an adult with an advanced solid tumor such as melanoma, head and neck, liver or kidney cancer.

This CDR3 reads CASSKGGQGQSYGYTF. The CDR3 nucleotides read TGTGCCAGCAGCAAAGGGGGACAGGGGCAAAGTTATGGCTACACCTTC. The chain uses TRBV21-1 and TRBJ1-2; TRBD1 reflects the table's D call only, with no check against the DNA. TRBV21-1 has pseudogene status. This CDR3 is 16 amino acids long.